The text below deals with one T cell receptor (beta chain). TCRdb keeps only in-frame clones here, not all; method: immunoSEQ multiplex PCR. This table holds about 47,000 clones, 80% to 90% found once. This specimen comes from a study of T cell changes during pregnancy in multiple sclerosis. Trimming removed 3 bases at V and 9 bases at J, with 27 bases between. This CDR3 is 18 amino acids long. Germline lookup yields CDR1 LNHNV and CDR2 YYDKDF (reference sequence). Sequencing used CD8+ T cells from peripheral blood mononuclear cells, obtained in the second trimester of pregnancy. This clonotype was obtained from a female donor with multiple sclerosis, enrolled in a pregnancy study. The chain joins TRBV15 to TRBJ2-1; unclear D gene. Written as DNA, the CDR3 is TGTGCCACCAGCAGCGGTTTTGATCCAGGCCCCAACGGTAGTGAGCAGTTCTTC. This gives the protein CATSSGFDPGPNGSEQFF. The full variable domain, in which reference TRBV15 and TRBJ2-1 provide the parts outside the CDR3, is DAMVIQNPRYQVTQFGKPVTLSCSQTLNHNVMYWYQQKSSQAPKLLFHYYDKDFNNEADTPDNFQSRRPNTSFCFLDIRSPGLGDTAMYLCATSSGFDPGPNGSEQFFGPGTRLTVL.